This T cell receptor beta chain comes out of a study of T cell responses to AZD1222 COVID-19 vaccine. Study results and limitations: Unmutated variant regions reportedly attract nearly half of all spike-specific TCRs. Baseline serology detected seropositivity in only 5 or 6 AZD1222 recipients.

V lost 7 bases to trimming and J lost 2 bases, with 14 bases between them. CDR1 MDHEN and CDR2 SYDVKM come from the germline V gene. The CDR3 runs to 14 residues. In regard to this clone: The antigen remains unidentified.

The assay was immunoSEQ multiplex PCR, and TCRdb's table has in-frame clones only and misses some. Here the sample spans 40,000 to 60,000 clones, just over 85% being singletons. The input for sequencing was peripheral blood, taken 28 days after the second AZD1222 dose. This chain links TRBV28 with TRBJ2-5; possible D gene TRBD1, 5 bases. The receptor was isolated from an adult who received the AZD1222 COVID-19 vaccine. The CDR3 nucleotides are TGTGCCAGCAAACGATCGACAGTTCAAGAGACCCAGTACTTC. Translated, it gives CASKRSTVQETQYF.